This passage covers 27 T cell receptor beta chains from one sample sequenced in a study of blood T cell repertoires in COVID-19. Libraries were prepared by immunoSEQ multiplex PCR; TCRdb keeps only in-frame clonotypes and omits some of them. The sample includes some 300,000 clones, around 87% seen only once; the top ten take under 1.1%. The sequencing input was peripheral blood. The receptors shown here come from a woman in her thirties or forties with COVID-19, enrolled during active disease.

V gene TRBV7-9 combines with J gene TRBJ2-1, with TRBD2 matching over 14 bases. The CDR3 contains 17 residues. Germline-derived CDR1 and CDR2 are SEHNR and FQNEAQ (reference sequence). Unmatched junction bases numbered 7, after V lost 5 bases and J lost 4 bases. The CDR3 spells CASSPGLAGGPYNEQFF. The CDR3 nucleotides read TGTGCCAGCAGCCCCGGACTAGCGGGAGGTCCTTACAATGAGCAGTTCTTC.

The DNA for the CDR3 is TGTGCCAGCAGCCGGGGGTACGATCAGCCCCAGCATTTT. It encodes CASSRGYDQPQHF. The genes are TRBV7-9 and TRBJ1-5, with D maybe TRBD1 (5 bases). Germline V gives CDR1 SEHNR, CDR2 FQNEAQ (reference sequence). The CDR3 is 13 residues long. The V end was cut by 5 bases, the J end by 5 bases, with 10 bases between.

This clone was counted once. V usage is TRBV27 and J usage is TRBJ1-1; D is uncertain. In germline, CDR1 is MNHEY, CDR2 SMNVEV (reference sequence). This CDR3 is built from 15 residues. Trimming took 4 bases from V and 10 from J, leaving 22 bases between them. Here the CDR3 DNA reads TGTGCCAGCAGTTCCGTCAGCCCTGGTCCCCGGGGAGCTTTCTTT. This encodes CASSSVSPGPRGAFF.

The CDR3 nucleotides read TGTGCCAGCAGCCGGGGAGGCCAACGCAATCAGCCCCAGCATTTT. Its translation: CASSRGGQRNQPQHF. The chain couples TRBV5-4 to TRBJ1-5; D ambiguous. CDR1 and CDR2 (germline): SGHNT, YYREEE (reference sequence). The V end lost 4 bases, the J end lost 2 bases, and 13 bases lay between the germline ends. The CDR3 extends over 15 amino acids.

This chain joins TRBV27 and TRBJ2-1; D may be TRBD1 (7 bases). The CDR3 contains 12 residues. Between the trimmed V and J ends, which lost 7 bases and 7 bases, there was a span of 11 bases. In germline, CDR1 is MNHEY, CDR2 SMNVEV (reference sequence). The CDR3 DNA reads TGTGCCAGCACAGGGGGGCAAAATGAGCAGTTCTTC. Translated: CASTGGQNEQFF.

This clone turned up a few times. The chain recombines TRBV7-9 with TRBJ2-7; the D gene is possibly TRBD2 (5 bases). There are 11 residues in the CDR3. Trimming removed 11 bases from V and 4 bases from J, with 12 bases in between. Germline CDR1 SEHNR, CDR2 FQNEAQ (reference sequence). In nucleotides, the CDR3 is TGTGCCGTACTAGAGGGATACGAGCAGTACTTC. Protein sequence: CAVLEGYEQYF.

The J gene is TRBJ1-5, the V gene TRBV28; 8 bases are shared with TRBD1. Germline CDR1 and CDR2: MDHEN and SYDVKM. The CDR3 has 14 amino acids. The V segment lost 10 bases and the J segment 2 bases; nucleotides outside the gene matches: 7. Written as DNA, the CDR3 is TGTGCCACCCGACAGGGGTCGCGCAATCAGCCCCAGCATTTT. Encoded protein: CATRQGSRNQPQHF.

CDR3 region: CASSEYSRGLAFF. CDR3 coding DNA: TGTGCCAGCAGTGAATACTCCAGGGGGCTAGCTTTCTTT. The chain carries TRBV25-1 and TRBJ1-1; 8 nucleotides line up with TRBD1. The junction had 4 bases not matched to a gene; V was cut back by 0 bases and J by 10 bases. The CDR3 is 13 residues long. The germline gives CDR1 MGHDK, CDR2 SYGVNS.

The V and J genes are TRBV28 and TRBJ2-7, with a weak D call TRBD1 (6 bases). Germline values: CDR1 MDHEN, CDR2 SYDVKM. The CDR3 totals 16 residues. Trimming removed 4 bases from V and 7 bases from J, with 23 bases in between. The CDR3 DNA follows: TGTGCCAGCAGTTCCTGGACAGACCGAGACTATAGAGAGCAGTACTTC. It yields the protein CASSSWTDRDYREQYF.

The rearrangement uses TRBV30 and TRBJ2-7; 9 nucleotides match TRBD1. Germline V CDR1 and CDR2: GTSNPN, SVGIG (reference sequence). The CDR3 spans 14 residues. Trimming removed 3 bases from V and 5 bases from J; junction bases left unmatched: 8. CDR3 protein: CAWRWGDRAHEQYF. For the CDR3, the DNA is TGTGCCTGGAGATGGGGGGACAGGGCCCACGAGCAGTACTTC.

The V and J genes are TRBV7-2 and TRBJ1-6; D not resolved. Germline CDR1 reads SGHTA; CDR2 reads FQGNSA. There are 16 residues in the CDR3. V dropped 1 base and J dropped 6 bases, with 13 bases sitting between them. The CDR3 sequence is CASSLERIGLNSPLHF. CDR3 nucleotide sequence: TGTGCCAGCAGCTTAGAAAGGATAGGACTTAATTCACCCCTCCACTTT.

This clone showed up just once. The J gene is TRBJ2-2, the V gene TRBV7-3; maybe TRBD1 (5 bases). Trimming removed 2 bases from V and 1 base from J, with 14 bases in between. The germline CDR1 and CDR2 sequences are SGHTA and FQGTGA. The CDR3 length is 17 residues. The CDR3 sequence is CASSLLLRTGNTGELFF. CDR3 nucleotide sequence: TGTGCCAGCAGCTTACTTCTGCGAACAGGGAACACCGGGGAGCTGTTTTTT.

The chain combines TRBV4-1 with TRBJ1-6; TRBD1 aligns across 10 bases. CDR1 and CDR2 (germline): MGHRA, YSYEKL. V shed 2 bases, J shed 9 bases, and the junction held 4 bases outside the gene matches. The length of the CDR3 is 15 residues. This chain's CDR3 is CASSQHRDRGSPLHF. The CDR3 DNA follows: TGCGCCAGCAGCCAACACCGGGACAGGGGTTCACCCCTCCACTTT.

The rearrangement uses TRBV9 and TRBJ2-2; D is perhaps TRBD1 (6 bases). V lost 2 bases and J 6 bases, leaving 14 bases between the germline ends. Germline V CDR1 and CDR2: SGDLS, YYNGEE. The CDR3 contains 15 residues. The CDR3 DNA sequence: TGTGCCAGCAGCGTGGACAGTCGGGTAGCCGGGGAGCTGTTTTTT. Its translation is CASSVDSRVAGELFF.

The V and J genes are TRBV19 and TRBJ2-7; 7 nucleotides agree with TRBD2. V lost 0 bases and J lost 6; bases outside the gene matches: 8. Germline-derived CDR1 and CDR2 are LNHDA and SQIVND (reference sequence). The CDR3 contains 15 residues. Written as DNA, the CDR3 is TGTGCCAGTAGTATAGAATGGGGACTAAGGCTCGAGCAGTACTTC. It codes for CASSIEWGLRLEQYF.

This rearrangement joins TRBV4-3 to TRBJ2-3; TRBD1 matches at 7 bases. Germline V lookup: CDR1 LGHNA, CDR2 YSLEER. This CDR3 spans 17 amino acids. V gave up 0 bases and J gave up 4 bases; unmatched junction bases: 10. The CDR3 spells CASSQEVPRGSADTQYF. The CDR3 nucleotides are TGCGCCAGCAGCCAAGAGGTTCCCAGGGGGTCGGCAGATACGCAGTATTTT.

The chain recombines TRBV12-5 with TRBJ2-2, with TRBD1 matching over 10 bases. Germline V gene sequence: CDR1 LGHNT, CDR2 FRNRAP. After removal of 3 bases from V and 7 bases from J, the junction contained 11 bases not matched to a gene. There are 17 residues in the CDR3. The CDR3 nucleotides read TGTGCTAGTGGTTTCACGGGACAGGGGATTTGGGTCGGGGAGCTGTTTTTT. Translation: CASGFTGQGIWVGELFF.

The J gene is TRBJ1-2, the V gene TRBV5-5; 8 positions agree with TRBD1. CDR1 and CDR2 (germline): SGHKS, YYEKEE (reference sequence). V shed 0 bases, J shed 4 bases, and the junction held 5 bases outside the gene matches. CDR3 length: 15 residues. CDR3 nucleotide sequence: TGTGCCAGCAGCTTGGGAGCAGGGGGCCTCTATGGCTACACCTTC. Its translation is CASSLGAGGLYGYTF. The whole variable domain, filled in from reference TRBV5-5 and TRBJ1-2, reads DAGVTQSPTHLIKTRGQQVTLRCSPISGHKSVSWYQQVLGQGPQFIFQYYEKEERGRGNFPDRFSARQFPNYSSELNVNALLLGDSALYLCASSLGAGGLYGYTFGSGTRLTVV.

The chain couples TRBV15 to TRBJ1-1; D is unresolved. Germline CDR1 LNHNV, CDR2 YYDKDF (reference sequence). With 8 bases removed from V and 1 base from J, the gap between germline ends came to 11 bases. The CDR3 is 13 residues long. The CDR3 spells CATGVGRNTEAFF. Written as DNA, the CDR3 is TGTGCCACCGGAGTAGGGAGGAACACTGAAGCTTTCTTT.

The V and J genes are TRBV11-2 and TRBJ1-1, with D maybe TRBD1 (5 bases). CDR1 and CDR2 (germline): SGHAT, FQNNGV. The CDR3 is 15 amino acids. Trimming shortened V by 3 bases and J by 3 bases, and 14 bases separated the two germline ends. For the CDR3, the DNA is TGTGCCAGCAGCTTTCGTGCAGGGAAGGACACTGAAGCTTTCTTT. This sequence encodes CASSFRAGKDTEAFF.

CDR3 region: CASSPRREGGGYTF. CDR3 nucleotides: TGTGCCAGCAGCCCCAGGAGGGAGGGTGGTGGCTACACCTTC. The chain employs TRBV9 and TRBJ1-2; D is unclear. In germline, CDR1 is SGDLS, CDR2 YYNGEE. The CDR3 totals 14 residues. The V gene lost 4 bases and the J gene lost 7 bases, with 17 bases spanning the gap.

The chain uses TRBV28 and TRBJ2-5; 8 bases are shared with TRBD1. The CDR3 has 13 residues. V was clipped by 7 bases and J by 3 bases; unmatched bases: 4. Per germline, CDR1 MDHEN and CDR2 SYDVKM. CDR3 bases: TGTGCCAGCACCTCGGGACAGGAAGAGACCCAGTACTTC. Translation gives CASTSGQEETQYF.

Written as DNA, the CDR3 is TGTGCCAGCAGTTACACGGGGGGCTCTGGAAACACCATATATTTT. This gives the protein CASSYTGGSGNTIYF. This rearrangement joins TRBV6-6 to TRBJ1-3; D might be TRBD1 (5 bases). The CDR3 contains 15 residues. Trimming cost V 2 bases and J 0 bases, with 8 bases left between them. Germline V lookup: CDR1 MNHNY, CDR2 SVGAGI (reference sequence).

The J gene is TRBJ1-3, the V gene TRBV27, with D unclear. The CDR3 extends over 12 amino acids. V dropped 8 bases and J dropped 3 bases, with 8 bases sitting between them. Per germline, CDR1 MNHEY and CDR2 SMNVEV (reference sequence). The CDR3 loop is CASGRNGNTIYF. DNA of the CDR3: TGTGCCAGCGGGCGCAATGGAAACACCATATATTTT.

The V call is TRBV13, the J call TRBJ1-1; 9 positions match TRBD1. CDR1 is PRHDT and CDR2 is FYEKMQ in the germline V gene (reference sequence). CDR3 length: 15 amino acids. J was trimmed by 2 bases and V by 2 bases; bases with no gene match: 3. The CDR3 DNA sequence: TGTGCCAGCAGCTTAACGACAGGGGGAAACACTGAAGCTTTCTTT. This translates into CASSLTTGGNTEAFF.

The V and J genes are TRBV6-2 or TRBV6-3 and TRBJ1-2; 8 bases match TRBD1. Germline CDR1 and CDR2: MNHEY and SVGEGT. The J segment lost 3 bases and the V segment lost 0 bases, leaving 3 bases of the junction unmatched. The CDR3 runs to 15 residues. Here the CDR3 reads CASSYSQGADYGYTF. The CDR3 DNA is TGTGCCAGCAGTTACTCGCAGGGGGCTGACTATGGCTACACCTTC.

In regard to this clone: Other DNA sequences in the same sample also yield this CDR3. The rearrangement uses TRBV3-1 (or the pseudogene TRBV3-2) and TRBJ2-5; D is unresolved. V was shortened by 1 base and J by 3 bases, with 9 bases between the two germline ends. Germline assignment: CDR1 LGHDT and CDR2 YNNKEL (reference sequence). This CDR3 has 14 amino acids. The CDR3 nucleotides read TGTGCCAGCAGCCAAGTGTTGACTGAAGAGACCCAGTACTTC. This sequence encodes CASSQVLTEETQYF.